What follows are 30 T cell receptor beta chains derived from one specimen sequenced in a study of blood T cell repertoires in COVID-19. The repertoire was sequenced with immunoSEQ multiplex PCR; TCRdb's copy has only in-frame clones and lacks some. This sample yields fewer than 80,000 clones, of which around 82% are seen a single time; 14% belongs to the top ten. The sequenced sample consisted of peripheral blood. These TCRs come from a man in his sixties with COVID-19, enrolled during active disease.

The chain links TRBV19 to TRBJ1-2, with TRBD1 matching over 8 bases. The germline CDR1 and CDR2 sequences are LNHDA and SQIVND (reference sequence). With 0 bases clipped from V and 4 bases from J, the junction kept 10 bases outside the gene matches. The CDR3 runs to 17 residues. CDR3 amino acids: CASSIDKATGAFYGYTF. In DNA form, the CDR3 reads TGTGCCAGTAGTATAGACAAAGCGACAGGGGCCTTCTATGGCTACACCTTC.

V and J are TRBV21-1 and TRBJ2-1; whether TRBD1, the table's D call, matches the DNA was not checked. TRBV21-1 is tagged as a pseudogene. The CDR3 length is 16 residues. The CDR3, as DNA: TGTGCCAGCAGCAACGGCCGGGACAGGGGATACAATGAGCAGTTCTTC. Amino acid sequence: CASSNGRDRGYNEQFF.

The rearrangement links TRBV12-3 or TRBV12-4 to TRBJ2-1, with 10 bases identical to TRBD2. V shed 7 bases and J 7 bases; nucleotides not matched to a gene: 4. The CDR3 has 13 residues. DNA for the CDR3: TGTGCCAGCAACCAACTAGCGGGGAATGAGCAGTTCTTC. Protein sequence: CASNQLAGNEQFF.

In its sample, this clone was seen once. This rearrangement joins TRBV7-6 to TRBJ2-4; 7 bases map to TRBD1. CDR1 SGHVS and CDR2 FNYEAQ come from the germline V gene. V lost 4 bases to trimming and J lost 15 bases; unmatched junction nucleotides: 9. There are 12 residues in the CDR3. The CDR3 DNA is TGTGCCAGCAGCTCAGGACAGGCCAAGCTGTACTTC. Protein sequence: CASSSGQAKLYF. Filled out from reference TRBV7-6 and TRBJ2-4, the complete variable domain reads GAGVSQSPRYKVTKRGQDVALRCDPISGHVSLYWYRQALGQGPEFLTYFNYEAQQDKSGLPNDRFSAERPEGSISTLTIQRTEQRDSAMYRCASSSGQAKLYFGAGTRLSVL.

This clone was found a few times. This chain connects TRBV30 to TRBJ2-7, with 9 bases aligning to TRBD1. Looked up from germline, CDR1 is GTSNPN and CDR2 is SVGIG (reference sequence). V trimming: 5 bases; J trimming: 6 bases; junction bases outside the gene matches: 8. This CDR3 contains 13 residues. The CDR3 reads CAWDRGGSGEQYF. In nucleotides, the CDR3 is TGTGCCTGGGACAGGGGGGGTTCGGGCGAGCAGTACTTC.

This clone was observed a handful of times. The J gene is TRBJ2-7, the V gene TRBV7-6; 9 bases align to TRBD2. Germline V gene data show CDR1 as SGHVS and CDR2 as FNYEAQ. The V gene end was trimmed by 5 bases and the J gene end by 2 bases; junction bases not matched to a gene: 4. CDR3 length: 14 residues. The DNA for the CDR3 is TGTGCCAGCAGCGATAGCGGGAGTGCCTACGAGCAGTACTTC. Protein product: CASSDSGSAYEQYF.

The gene calls are TRBV7-2 and TRBJ1-1; no clear D. The ends were cut back, 3 bases at V and 11 bases at J, with 10 bases in the middle. The CDR3 length is 11 residues. In germline, CDR1 is SGHTA, CDR2 FQGNSA. CDR3 in DNA: TGTGCCAGCAGCTTTAATTCCGTCGCTTTCTTT. This translates into CASSFNSVAFF.

The rearrangement links TRBV2 to TRBJ2-7; no clear D gene. The CDR3 totals 14 residues. Trimming stripped 8 bases from V and 0 bases from J, with 14 bases between. CDR1 and CDR2 (germline): SNHLY, FYNNEI. CDR3 sequence reads: CASLPDPSSYEQYF. CDR3 nucleotides: TGTGCCAGCCTCCCCGATCCGAGCTCCTACGAGCAGTACTTC.

The chain has TRBV19 and TRBJ2-3, with 8 bases matching TRBD1. CDR1 and CDR2 (germline): LNHDA, SQIVND (reference sequence). Losses at the gene ends were 5 bases for V and 1 base for J; bases not matched to a gene: 5. This CDR3 has 15 amino acids. The chain's CDR3 is CASSLQGAGTDTQYF. The DNA of the CDR3 is TGTGCCAGTAGTCTTCAGGGGGCTGGCACAGATACGCAGTATTTT.

The J gene is TRBJ2-7, the V gene TRBV7-3; D perhaps matches TRBD1 (6 bases). The CDR3 is 15 residues long. Looked up from germline, CDR1 is SGHTA and CDR2 is FQGTGA. Trimming removed 5 bases at V and 6 bases at J, with 20 bases between. The CDR3 loop is CASSIGQPGLSEQYF. Here the CDR3 DNA reads TGTGCCAGCAGCATCGGACAGCCTGGGCTATCCGAGCAGTACTTC.

V and J are TRBV19 and TRBJ2-7, with TRBD1 matching 7 bases. The CDR3 totals 15 residues. V lost 4 bases, J lost 2 bases, and 8 bases stayed unmatched. Germline CDR1 and CDR2: LNHDA and SQIVND (reference sequence). CDR3: CASSKTGTATYEQYF. As DNA, the CDR3 is TGTGCCAGTAGTAAGACCGGGACAGCCACCTACGAGCAGTACTTC.

The genes are TRBV7-2 and TRBJ1-2, with D unresolved. V dropped 0 bases and J dropped 4 bases, with 6 bases sitting between them. CDR3 size: 13 residues. Germline V gene lookup returns CDR1 SGHTA and CDR2 FQGNSA. CDR3 loop: CASSLASSYGYTF. The DNA for the CDR3 is TGTGCCAGCAGCTTAGCCAGTTCCTATGGCTACACCTTC.

CDR3: CSVGLAYEQYF. CDR3 nucleotide sequence: TGCAGCGTTGGTCTCGCCTACGAGCAGTACTTC. The rearrangement joins TRBV29-1 to TRBJ2-7, with D unclear. V lost 4 bases, J lost 2 bases, and 6 bases lay in between. The CDR3 is 11 amino acids. CDR1 and CDR2 (germline): SQVTM, ANQGSEA.

This clone was observed once. The V and J genes are TRBV6-1 and TRBJ1-6; no clear D gene. The V end was cut by 2 bases, the J end by 7 bases, with 12 bases between. CDR3 length: 15 amino acids. Per germline, CDR1 MNHNS and CDR2 SASEGT. CDR3 sequence: CASSEWERTNSPLHF. The CDR3 coding sequence is TGTGCCAGCAGTGAATGGGAGCGAACCAATTCACCCCTCCACTTT.

The chain has TRBV4-1 and TRBJ2-2; tentatively, D is TRBD2 (6 bases). CDR1 is MGHRA and CDR2 is YSYEKL in the germline V gene. Deletions cut 0 bases from V and 7 bases from J, with 12 bases between. The CDR3 has 15 residues. The CDR3 bases are TGCGCCAGCAGCCAAGAGACTAGTTCATTCGGGGAGCTGTTTTTT. This sequence encodes CASSQETSSFGELFF.

V usage is TRBV7-3 and J usage is TRBJ1-2, with D perhaps matching TRBD1 (6 bases). V was cut by 5 bases and J by 8 bases, with 21 bases left in between. Germline lookup yields CDR1 SGHTA and CDR2 FQGTGA. There are 15 residues in the CDR3. The CDR3 bases are TGTGCCAGCAGCGAGGGGGGGTCCCAGAGGCGGGGCTACACCTTC. It yields the protein CASSEGGSQRRGYTF.

This clone was seen a few times. This chain uses TRBV29-1 with TRBJ1-2, with 8 bases that match TRBD1. V trimming: 6 bases; J trimming: 2 bases; junction bases outside the gene matches: 14. Germline V CDR1 and CDR2: SQVTM, ANQGSEA. The CDR3 has 16 residues. CDR3 protein: CSVANRGASINYGYTF. Here the CDR3 DNA reads TGCAGCGTCGCGAACAGGGGGGCATCAATCAACTATGGCTACACCTTC.

The chain has TRBV3-1 (or the pseudogene TRBV3-2) and TRBJ1-1, with 12 bases matching TRBD1. Per germline, CDR1 LGHDT and CDR2 YNNKEL (reference sequence). This CDR3 has 15 residues. The ends lost 5 bases at V and 7 bases at J; junction bases unmatched: 8. The CDR3 here is CASSYWDRGLGEAFF. The CDR3 DNA reads TGTGCCAGCAGCTACTGGGACAGGGGGCTGGGTGAAGCTTTCTTT.

This chain joins TRBV9 and TRBJ2-7, with TRBD2 matching over 7 bases. V lost 0 bases and J lost 3; bases outside the gene matches: 9. CDR3 length: 16 amino acids. Germline V CDR1 and CDR2: SGDLS, YYNGEE. The CDR3: CASSVAPGLTIYEQYF. DNA for the CDR3: TGTGCCAGCAGCGTAGCGCCGGGACTAACTATCTACGAGCAGTACTTC.

The gene calls are TRBV10-3 and TRBJ2-6, with 7 positions matching TRBD2. The CDR3 contains 16 residues. The V and J ends lost 7 bases and 2 bases, in that order; junction bases with no gene match: 8. Germline CDR1 and CDR2: ENHRY and SYGVKD. Here the CDR3 DNA reads TGTGCCATCAAAGGGGAGGGGTTGGCTGGGGCCAACGTCCTGACTTTC. Amino acids: CAIKGEGLAGANVLTF.

CDR3 residues: CASSAPGLDGFTGELFF. In DNA form, the CDR3 reads TGTGCCAGTAGTGCTCCCGGACTAGATGGCTTCACCGGGGAGCTGTTTTTT. The V call is TRBV19, the J call TRBJ2-2; 7 bases agree with TRBD2. This CDR3 is built from 17 residues. The ends lost 5 bases at V and 4 bases at J; junction bases unmatched: 13. Germline V gene data show CDR1 as LNHDA and CDR2 as SQIVND (reference sequence).

The chain recombines TRBV7-2 with TRBJ1-1, with a weak D call TRBD1 (5 bases). Per the germline V gene, CDR1 is SGHTA and CDR2 is FQGNSA. Trimming pared 1 base from V and 11 bases from J, leaving 14 bases between. The CDR3 loop spans 13 amino acids. CDR3 bases: TGTGCCAGCAGCTTAGAAAGGGGTGACAGCGCTTTCTTT. Protein product: CASSLERGDSAFF.

This chain connects TRBV4-1 to TRBJ1-5; maybe TRBD1 (6 bases). CDR3 size: 14 residues. The V gene lost 1 base and the J gene lost 11 bases, with 15 bases spanning the gap. The germline gives CDR1 MGHRA, CDR2 YSYEKL. This CDR3 reads CASSQGAGDWAQHF. CDR3 DNA sequence: TGCGCCAGCAGCCAAGGGGCAGGGGATTGGGCCCAGCATTTT.

The V and J genes are TRBV7-9 and TRBJ1-4, with TRBD1 identical over 9 bases. The CDR3 contains 15 residues. Trimming cost V 4 bases and J 8 bases; bases outside gene matches: 8. Germline assignment: CDR1 SEHNR and CDR2 FQNEAQ (reference sequence). The CDR3 reads CASSSDRGTSEKLFF. DNA of the CDR3: TGTGCCAGCAGCTCCGACAGGGGGACGAGCGAAAAACTGTTTTTT.

Details on this clone: Other DNA variants within this sample encode the same CDR3. This sequence joins TRBV5-1 and TRBJ2-5, with D possibly TRBD1 on 7 matching bases. V lost 3 bases and J 4 bases, leaving 10 bases between the germline ends. Germline values: CDR1 SGHRS, CDR2 YFSETQ. This CDR3 contains 13 residues. The CDR3 DNA sequence: TGCGCCAGCAGCTCGCAGGGGGGAGAGACCCAGTACTTC. This gives the protein CASSSQGGETQYF.

The sample holds a few counts of this clone. This chain's CDR3 is CASSLAWRGPISGTQYF. The CDR3 DNA reads TGTGCCAGCAGCTTAGCTTGGCGGGGGCCCATTTCGGGGACCCAGTACTTC. The chain employs TRBV7-6 and TRBJ2-5; D is perhaps TRBD2 (7 bases). There are 17 residues in the CDR3. CDR1 is SGHVS, CDR2 FNYEAQ, per germline. Trimming stripped 0 bases from V and 7 bases from J, with 21 bases between.

J is TRBJ2-3 and V is TRBV29-1; a possible D gene is TRBD1 (5 bases). Germline CDR1 and CDR2: SQVTM and ANQGSEA. The CDR3 totals 15 residues. Deletions cut 0 bases from V and 6 bases from J, with 16 bases between. DNA for the CDR3: TGCAGCGTTGAAGAGGCGACAGACCTCCCGGATACGCAGTATTTT. Its protein is CSVEEATDLPDTQYF.

Only a few counts were recorded for this clone. The gene calls are TRBV20-1 and TRBJ2-1; D possibly corresponds to TRBD2 (5 bases). Germline-derived CDR1 and CDR2 are DFQATT and SNEGSKA (reference sequence). The CDR3 runs 11 residues. Trimming removed 4 bases from V and 7 bases from J, with 8 bases in between. CDR3 DNA: TGCAGTGCTACGGAGGTGAATGAGCAGTTCTTC. It encodes CSATEVNEQFF.

This clone was seen a few times. This chain uses TRBV5-6 with TRBJ2-5; TRBD2 is a possible D gene (7 bases). CDR3 size: 15 residues. Germline V gives CDR1 SGHDT, CDR2 YYEEEE. Trimming pared 2 bases from V and 4 bases from J, leaving 15 bases between. The CDR3 DNA sequence: TGTGCCAGCAGCTTCCAATGGGGGGGGCGAGAGACCCAGTACTTC. Residues: CASSFQWGGRETQYF.

This rearrangement joins TRBV12-3 or TRBV12-4 to TRBJ1-5, with TRBD1 matching 8 bases. The junction had 4 bases not matched to a gene; V was cut back by 6 bases and J by 6 bases. The CDR3 covers 13 residues. CDR3 DNA: TGTGCCAGCAGCTTTGACAGGGGTCAGCCCCAGCATTTT. Its translation: CASSFDRGQPQHF.